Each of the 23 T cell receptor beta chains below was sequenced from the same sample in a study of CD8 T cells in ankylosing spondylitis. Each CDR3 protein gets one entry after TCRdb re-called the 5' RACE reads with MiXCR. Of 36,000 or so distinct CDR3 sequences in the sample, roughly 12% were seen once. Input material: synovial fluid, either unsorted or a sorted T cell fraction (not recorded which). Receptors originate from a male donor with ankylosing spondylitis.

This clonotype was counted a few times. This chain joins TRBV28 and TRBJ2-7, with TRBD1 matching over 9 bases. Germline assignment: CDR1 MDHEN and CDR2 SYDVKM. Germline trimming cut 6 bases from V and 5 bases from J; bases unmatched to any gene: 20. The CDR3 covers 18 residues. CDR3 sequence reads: CASSPGIRRGQGNHEQYF. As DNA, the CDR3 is TGTGCCAGCAGCCCCGGGATTAGGAGAGGACAGGGGAATCACGAGCAGTACTTC.

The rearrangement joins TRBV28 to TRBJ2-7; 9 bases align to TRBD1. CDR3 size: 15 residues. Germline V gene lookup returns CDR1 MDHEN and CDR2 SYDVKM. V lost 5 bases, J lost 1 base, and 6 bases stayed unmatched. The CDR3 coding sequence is TGTGCCAGCAGTAGGACAGGGGAAGTATCCTACGAGCAGTACTTC. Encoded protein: CASSRTGEVSYEQYF.

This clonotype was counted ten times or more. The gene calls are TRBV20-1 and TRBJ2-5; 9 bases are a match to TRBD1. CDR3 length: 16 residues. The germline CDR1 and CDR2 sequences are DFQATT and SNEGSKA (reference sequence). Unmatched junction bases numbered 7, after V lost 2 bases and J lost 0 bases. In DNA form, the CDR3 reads TGCAGTGCTAGAAGGTGGGACAGGGCCCACCAAGAGACCCAGTACTTC. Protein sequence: CSARRWDRAHQETQYF.

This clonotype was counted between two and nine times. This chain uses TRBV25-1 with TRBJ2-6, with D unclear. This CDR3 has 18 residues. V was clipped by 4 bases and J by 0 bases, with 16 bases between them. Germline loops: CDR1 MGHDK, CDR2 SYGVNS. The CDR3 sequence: CASSGYYDPSSGANVLTF. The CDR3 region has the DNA TGTGCCAGCAGTGGGTACTACGACCCTAGCTCTGGGGCCAACGTCCTGACTTTC.

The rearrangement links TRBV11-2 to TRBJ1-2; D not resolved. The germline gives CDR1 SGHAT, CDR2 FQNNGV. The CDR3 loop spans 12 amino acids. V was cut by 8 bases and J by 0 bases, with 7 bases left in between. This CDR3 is CASSDSNYGYTF. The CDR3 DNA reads TGTGCCAGCTCTGATTCTAACTATGGCTACACCTTC.

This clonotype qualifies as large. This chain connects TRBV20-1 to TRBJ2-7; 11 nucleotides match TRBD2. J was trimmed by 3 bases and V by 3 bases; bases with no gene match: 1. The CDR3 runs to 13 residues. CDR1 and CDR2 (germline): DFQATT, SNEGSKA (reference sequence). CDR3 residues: CSARTSGNYEQYF. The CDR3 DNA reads TGCAGTGCTAGGACTAGCGGGAACTACGAGCAGTACTTC.

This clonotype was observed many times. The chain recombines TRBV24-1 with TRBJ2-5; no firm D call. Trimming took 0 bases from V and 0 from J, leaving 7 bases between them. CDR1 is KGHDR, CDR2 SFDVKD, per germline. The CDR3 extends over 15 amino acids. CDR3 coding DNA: TGTGCCACCAGTGATTTGAACGGTGACCAAGAGACCCAGTACTTC. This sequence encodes CATSDLNGDQETQYF.

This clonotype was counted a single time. As DNA, the CDR3 is TGTGCCAGCAGCTTCCACAGGGGGCCGGCTAACTATGGCTACACCTTC. Amino acids: CASSFHRGPANYGYTF. V and J are TRBV7-2 and TRBJ1-2, with 9 nucleotides matching TRBD1. Germline V gene data show CDR1 as SGHTA and CDR2 as FQGNSA. The J segment lost 0 bases and the V segment lost 3 bases, leaving 5 bases of the junction unmatched. The CDR3 covers 16 residues.

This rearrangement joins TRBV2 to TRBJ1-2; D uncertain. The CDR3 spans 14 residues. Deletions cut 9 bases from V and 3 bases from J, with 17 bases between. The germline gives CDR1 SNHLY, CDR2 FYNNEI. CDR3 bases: TGTGCCAGTATGTCGAGCGGCAGGTACTATGGCTACACCTTC. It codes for CASMSSGRYYGYTF.

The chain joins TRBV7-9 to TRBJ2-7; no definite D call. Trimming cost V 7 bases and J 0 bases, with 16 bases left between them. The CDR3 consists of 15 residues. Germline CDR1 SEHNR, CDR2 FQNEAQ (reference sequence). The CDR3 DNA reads TGTGCCAGCACTCCAAGGAACCGACCCTCCTACGAGCAGTACTTC. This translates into CASTPRNRPSYEQYF.

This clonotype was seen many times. CDR3 in DNA: TGTGCCAGCAGCCAGACTAGCGGGAGAGAGACCCAGTACTTC. Translating gives CASSQTSGRETQYF. The V and J genes are TRBV7-9 and TRBJ2-5, with 12 nucleotides matching TRBD2. This CDR3 is 14 amino acids long. V was clipped by 5 bases and J by 4 bases; unmatched bases: 2. Germline CDR1 and CDR2: SEHNR and FQNEAQ (reference sequence). Filled out from reference TRBV7-9 and TRBJ2-5, the complete variable domain reads DTGVSQNPRHKITKRGQNVTFRCDPISEHNRLYWYRQTLGQGPEFLTYFQNEAQLEKSRLLSDRFSAERPKGSFSTLEIQRTEQGDSAMYLCASSQTSGRETQYFGPGTRLLVL.

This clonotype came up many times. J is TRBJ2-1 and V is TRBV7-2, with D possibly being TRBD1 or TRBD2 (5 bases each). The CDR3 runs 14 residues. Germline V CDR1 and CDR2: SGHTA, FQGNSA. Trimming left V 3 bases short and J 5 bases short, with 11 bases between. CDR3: CASSFSGLHNEQFF. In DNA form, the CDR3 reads TGTGCCAGCAGCTTTTCGGGGCTCCACAATGAGCAGTTCTTC.

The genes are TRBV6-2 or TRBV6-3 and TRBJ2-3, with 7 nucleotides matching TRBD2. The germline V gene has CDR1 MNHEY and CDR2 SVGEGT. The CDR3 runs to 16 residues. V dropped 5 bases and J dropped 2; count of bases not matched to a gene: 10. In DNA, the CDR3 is TGTGCCAGCAGTCCAAGCGGGGAGGGCGCCACAGATACGCAGTATTTT. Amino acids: CASSPSGEGATDTQYF.

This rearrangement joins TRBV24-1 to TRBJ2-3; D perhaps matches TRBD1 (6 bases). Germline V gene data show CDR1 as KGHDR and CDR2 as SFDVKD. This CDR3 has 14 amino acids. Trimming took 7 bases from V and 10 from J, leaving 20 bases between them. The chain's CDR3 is CATRSTGIPGAQYF. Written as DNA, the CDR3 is TGTGCCACCAGAAGTACAGGGATCCCCGGTGCGCAGTATTTT.

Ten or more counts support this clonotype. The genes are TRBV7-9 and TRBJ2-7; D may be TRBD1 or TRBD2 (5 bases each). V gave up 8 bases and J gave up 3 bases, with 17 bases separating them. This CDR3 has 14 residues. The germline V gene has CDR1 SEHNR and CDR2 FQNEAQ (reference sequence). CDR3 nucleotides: TGTGCCAGCCGAGGGGCAGGCAACTTCTACGAGCAGTACTTC. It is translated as CASRGAGNFYEQYF.

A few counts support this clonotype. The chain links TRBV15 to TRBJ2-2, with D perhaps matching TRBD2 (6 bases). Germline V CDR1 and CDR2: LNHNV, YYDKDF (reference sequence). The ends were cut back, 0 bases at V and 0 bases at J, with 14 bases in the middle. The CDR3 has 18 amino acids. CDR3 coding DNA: TGTGCCACCAGCAGAGATCGGGAGACAAGGGCGAACACCGGGGAGCTGTTTTTT. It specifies CATSRDRETRANTGELFF.

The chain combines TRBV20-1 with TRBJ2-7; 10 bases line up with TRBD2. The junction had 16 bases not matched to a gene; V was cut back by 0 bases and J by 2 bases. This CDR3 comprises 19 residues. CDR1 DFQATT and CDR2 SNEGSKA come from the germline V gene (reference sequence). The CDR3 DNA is TGCAGTGCTAGAGATACGACGCCAGAGCGGGGGGGCCTTACCTACGAGCAGTACTTC. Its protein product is CSARDTTPERGGLTYEQYF.

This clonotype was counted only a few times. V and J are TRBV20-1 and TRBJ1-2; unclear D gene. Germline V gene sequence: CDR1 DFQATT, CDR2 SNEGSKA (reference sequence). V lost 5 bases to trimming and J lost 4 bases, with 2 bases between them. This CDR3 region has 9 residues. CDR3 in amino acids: CSAFYGYTF. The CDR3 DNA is TGCAGTGCTTTCTATGGCTACACCTTC.

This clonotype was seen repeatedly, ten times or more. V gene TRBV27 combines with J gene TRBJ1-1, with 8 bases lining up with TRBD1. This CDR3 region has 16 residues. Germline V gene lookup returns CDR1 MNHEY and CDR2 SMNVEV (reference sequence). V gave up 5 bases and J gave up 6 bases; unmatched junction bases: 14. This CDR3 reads CASSASQGAGAAEAFF. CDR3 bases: TGTGCCAGCAGTGCAAGTCAGGGGGCTGGAGCGGCTGAAGCTTTCTTT.

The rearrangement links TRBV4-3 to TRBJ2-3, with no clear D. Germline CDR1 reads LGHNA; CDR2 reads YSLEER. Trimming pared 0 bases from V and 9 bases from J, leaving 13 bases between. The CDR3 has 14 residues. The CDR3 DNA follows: TGCGCCAGCAGCCAAGATCCAGCCGGAGAGACGCAGTATTTT. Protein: CASSQDPAGETQYF.

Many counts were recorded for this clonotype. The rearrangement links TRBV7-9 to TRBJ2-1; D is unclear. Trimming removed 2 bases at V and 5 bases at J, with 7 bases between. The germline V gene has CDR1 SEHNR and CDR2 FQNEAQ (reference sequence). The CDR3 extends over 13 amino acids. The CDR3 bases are TGTGCCAGCAGCTTACTCACCGACAATGAGCAGTTCTTC. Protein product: CASSLLTDNEQFF.

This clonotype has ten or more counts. The CDR3 loop reads CAISESLGLSSYNEQFF. The CDR3 nucleotides read TGTGCCATCAGTGAGTCGTTGGGGCTTAGCTCCTACAATGAGCAGTTCTTC. The V and J genes are TRBV10-3 and TRBJ2-1; tentatively, D is TRBD1 (5 bases). Germline loops: CDR1 ENHRY, CDR2 SYGVKD. This CDR3 is built from 17 residues. The V end was cut by 0 bases, the J end by 0 bases, with 12 bases between.

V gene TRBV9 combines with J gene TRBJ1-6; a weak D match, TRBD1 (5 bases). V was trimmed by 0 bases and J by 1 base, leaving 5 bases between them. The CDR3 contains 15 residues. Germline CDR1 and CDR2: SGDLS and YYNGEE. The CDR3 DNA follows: TGTGCCAGCAGCGTAGGACAGTCCTATAATTCACCCCTCCACTTT. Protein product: CASSVGQSYNSPLHF. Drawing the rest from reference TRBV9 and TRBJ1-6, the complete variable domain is DSGVTQTPKHLITATGQRVTLRCSPRSGDLSVYWYQQSLDQGLQFLIQYYNGEERAKGNILERFSAQQFPDLHSELNLSSLELGDSALYFCASSVGQSYNSPLHFGNGTRLTVT.